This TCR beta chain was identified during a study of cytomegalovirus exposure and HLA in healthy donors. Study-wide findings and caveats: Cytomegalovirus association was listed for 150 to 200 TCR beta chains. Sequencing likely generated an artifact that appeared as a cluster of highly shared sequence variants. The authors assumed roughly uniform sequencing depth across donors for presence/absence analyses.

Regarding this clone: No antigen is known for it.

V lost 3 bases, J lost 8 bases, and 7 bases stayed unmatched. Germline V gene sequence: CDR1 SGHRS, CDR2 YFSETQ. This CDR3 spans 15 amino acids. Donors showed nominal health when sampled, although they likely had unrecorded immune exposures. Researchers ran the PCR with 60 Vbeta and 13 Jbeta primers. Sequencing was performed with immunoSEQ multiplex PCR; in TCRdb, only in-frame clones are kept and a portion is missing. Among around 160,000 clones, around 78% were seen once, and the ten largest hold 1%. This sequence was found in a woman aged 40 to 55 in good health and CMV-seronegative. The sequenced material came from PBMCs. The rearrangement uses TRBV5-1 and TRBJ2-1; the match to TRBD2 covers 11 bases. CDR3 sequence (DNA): TGCGCCAGCAGCTCTACTAGCGGGAGAGGCGATGAGCAGTTCTTC. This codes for CASSSTSGRGDEQFF.